The 28 T cell receptor beta chains below were found in one sample sequenced in a study of control samples from healthy donors and cancer patients (dated by TCRdb to about 2020). The library was produced with the immunoSEQ multiplex PCR assay. TCRdb carries this immuneACCESS record with in-frame sequences only. Its versions omit some clonotypes, under half of them owing to an unresolved V gene in the studies checked, with the rest unexplained. For this sample the table gives about 130,000 clones, of which 85% to 90% were detected only once. Around 7.6% of the sample rests with the top ten. Sequences were obtained from PBMCs. These receptors were collected from a man in his fifties or sixties with head and neck cancer.

This clone was recorded only once. V is TRBV18 and J is TRBJ2-7; TRBD1 might be the D (6 bases). Trimming took 3 bases from V and 6 from J, leaving 18 bases between them. The CDR3 length is 15 residues. Germline CDR1 and CDR2: KGHSH and LQKENI. CDR3 loop: CASSPMDSVDSEQYF. Written as DNA, the CDR3 is TGTGCCAGCTCACCTATGGACAGTGTTGATTCCGAGCAGTACTTC.

This chain joins TRBV10-3 and TRBJ2-7; 7 bases are a match to TRBD1. CDR1 is ENHRY and CDR2 is SYGVKD in the germline V gene. With V trimmed by 6 bases and J by 6 bases, 5 bases remained unmatched. The CDR3 is made up of 12 amino acids. The CDR3 DNA reads as TGTGCCATCAGCACAACAGGGGCCGAGCAGTACTTC. Protein: CAISTTGAEQYF.

The chain combines TRBV14 with TRBJ1-3, with 7 bases that match TRBD1. The CDR3 extends over 15 amino acids. V shed 5 bases, J shed 2 bases, and the junction held 6 bases outside the gene matches. Germline V lookup: CDR1 SGHDN, CDR2 FVKESK. The CDR3: CASSRQGLAGNTIYF. The CDR3 DNA sequence: TGTGCCAGCAGCAGACAGGGCTTGGCTGGAAACACCATATATTTT.

This sequence joins TRBV28 and TRBJ2-1, with D maybe TRBD1 (6 bases). This CDR3 region has 17 residues. V lost 4 bases and J 4 bases, leaving 20 bases between the germline ends. Germline V gives CDR1 MDHEN, CDR2 SYDVKM. CDR3 region: CASSSLTWEGQYNEQFF. As DNA, the CDR3 is TGTGCCAGCAGTTCATTGACGTGGGAAGGACAGTACAATGAGCAGTTCTTC.

The genes are TRBV7-9 and TRBJ2-5, with 8 positions matching TRBD2. V was pared by 3 bases and J by 3 bases, with 0 bases of the junction left unmatched. The CDR3 covers 13 residues. From germline, CDR1 is SEHNR and CDR2 FQNEAQ (reference sequence). The CDR3 DNA sequence: TGTGCCAGCAGCTTTAGCGGGAAAGAGACCCAGTACTTC. Protein sequence: CASSFSGKETQYF.

This rearrangement joins TRBV2 to TRBJ2-7; 8 positions match TRBD1. V trimming: 4 bases; J trimming: 3 bases; junction bases outside the gene matches: 17. This CDR3 contains 18 residues. In germline, CDR1 is SNHLY, CDR2 FYNNEI. CDR3 loop: CASSGVNDRQGTSYEQYF. The CDR3 bases are TGTGCCAGCAGTGGTGTTAACGATCGACAGGGGACCAGCTACGAGCAGTACTTC.

The rearrangement links TRBV10-3 to TRBJ2-1; D not resolved. The germline V gene encodes CDR1 ENHRY and CDR2 SYGVKD. The V end lost 1 base, the J end lost 2 bases, and 9 bases lay between the germline ends. The CDR3 contains 15 residues. The CDR3 is CAISEFEETYNEQFF. The DNA for the CDR3 is TGTGCCATCAGTGAGTTTGAAGAAACCTACAATGAGCAGTTCTTC.

The chain is built from TRBV7-2 and TRBJ2-1; D is possibly TRBD2 (6 bases). The germline gives CDR1 SGHTA, CDR2 FQGNSA. Trimming took 1 base from V and 4 from J, leaving 11 bases between them. This CDR3 region has 15 residues. The CDR3 reads CASSLGSSAYNEQFF. In nucleotides, the CDR3 is TGTGCCAGCAGCTTAGGTTCTAGCGCATACAATGAGCAGTTCTTC.

The rearrangement links TRBV25-1 to TRBJ1-5; no firm D call. V was shortened by 2 bases and J by 2 bases, with 4 bases between the two germline ends. Germline values: CDR1 MGHDK, CDR2 SYGVNS. There are 13 residues in the CDR3. The CDR3 sequence is CASSEVGNQPQHF. CDR3 sequence (DNA): TGTGCCAGCAGTGAAGTCGGCAATCAGCCCCAGCATTTT.

The CDR3 loop reads CASKERPTGYRQHF. As DNA, the CDR3 is TGTGCCAGTAAGGAGAGGCCGACCGGGTATCGCCAGCATTTT. J is TRBJ1-5 and V is TRBV19; no definite D call. Germline V gene sequence: CDR1 LNHDA, CDR2 SQIVND (reference sequence). This CDR3 is built from 14 residues. The V gene lost 7 bases and the J gene lost 12 bases, with 22 bases spanning the gap. The whole variable domain, filled in from reference TRBV19 and TRBJ1-5, reads DGGITQSPKYLFRKEGQNVTLSCEQNLNHDAMYWYRQDPGQGLRLIYYSQIVNDFQKGDIAEGYSVSREKKESFPLTVTSAQKNPTAFYLCASKERPTGYRQHFGDGTRLSIL.

This chain connects TRBV6-5 to TRBJ2-7, with TRBD1 matching 9 bases. The CDR3 covers 14 residues. CDR1 and CDR2 from the germline V gene are MNHEY and SVGAGI. V shed 2 bases, J shed 2 bases, and the junction held 1 base outside the gene matches. The CDR3 here is CASSYDRGAYEQYF. The DNA of the CDR3 is TGTGCCAGCAGTTACGACAGGGGGGCCTACGAGCAGTACTTC.

The chain is built from TRBV19 and TRBJ2-5, with 11 bases aligning to TRBD2. Germline assignment: CDR1 LNHDA and CDR2 SQIVND (reference sequence). There are 16 residues in the CDR3. After removal of 4 bases from V and 1 base from J, the junction contained 5 bases not matched to a gene. CDR3 bases: TGTGCCAGTAGTAACGCTAGCGGGGGGCTCCAAGAGACCCAGTACTTC. Translated, it gives CASSNASGGLQETQYF.

The V call is TRBV28, the J call TRBJ2-3, with a tentative D call TRBD1 (5 bases). Germline CDR1 and CDR2: MDHEN and SYDVKM. CDR3 length equals 17 residues. The V and J ends lost 7 bases and 2 bases respectively, with 22 bases between them. This chain's CDR3 is CASTLGADRSNTDTQYF. CDR3 DNA sequence: TGTGCCAGCACCTTAGGGGCCGACAGATCTAACACAGATACGCAGTATTTT.

The rearrangement uses TRBV9 and TRBJ2-1; the D gene is possibly TRBD2 (6 bases). Between the trimmed V and J ends, which lost 0 bases and 9 bases, there was a span of 13 bases. Germline V gene sequence: CDR1 SGDLS, CDR2 YYNGEE. This CDR3 comprises 14 residues. The CDR3 is CASSVGGVRPEQFF. The CDR3 DNA sequence: TGTGCCAGCAGCGTAGGGGGGGTACGGCCTGAGCAGTTCTTC.

V usage is TRBV28 and J usage is TRBJ2-7; D ambiguous. The V and J ends lost 4 bases and 3 bases respectively, with 19 bases between them. The CDR3 totals 16 residues. Looked up from germline, CDR1 is MDHEN and CDR2 is SYDVKM. CDR3 DNA: TGTGCCAGCAGTTCCCCCCGCCCCCCGTCAAGCTACGAGCAGTACTTC. It yields the protein CASSSPRPPSSYEQYF. Supplemented by reference TRBV28 and TRBJ2-7, the full variable domain reads DVKVTQSSRYLVKRTGEKVFLECVQDMDHENMFWYRQDPGLGLRLIYFSYDVKMKEKGDIPEGYSVSREKKERFSLILESASTNQTSMYLCASSSPRPPSSYEQYFGPGTRLTVT.

This chain uses TRBV30 with TRBJ1-1; TRBD1 matches 11 bases. J gave up 7 bases and V 5 bases, and 6 bases lay outside the gene matches. The CDR3 consists of 13 residues. Germline V gene lookup returns CDR1 GTSNPN and CDR2 SVGIG (reference sequence). The CDR3 spells CAWGGQGADEAFF. In nucleotides, the CDR3 is TGTGCCTGGGGCGGACAGGGGGCGGATGAAGCTTTCTTT.

The chain joins TRBV5-1 to TRBJ1-5; 8 bases align to TRBD1. The J segment lost 6 bases and the V segment lost 0 bases, leaving 2 bases of the junction unmatched. Germline CDR1 is SGHRS and CDR2 is YFSETQ. The CDR3 is 14 residues long. The CDR3 region has the DNA TGCGCCAGCAGCTTGGGACAGGGGACTCAGCCCCAGCATTTT. Translation gives CASSLGQGTQPQHF.

V and J are TRBV6-5 and TRBJ1-1, with D tentatively TRBD1 (6 bases). Deletions cut 1 base from V and 8 bases from J, with 14 bases between. The CDR3 is 14 amino acids. CDR1 is MNHEY and CDR2 is SVGAGI in the germline V gene. In nucleotides, the CDR3 is TGTGCCAGCAGTTACTTGAGGGGGGGGCCCGAAGCTTTCTTT. Translating gives CASSYLRGGPEAFF.

The V gene is TRBV7-3, the J gene TRBJ2-5; 8 positions agree with TRBD2. Germline CDR1 reads SGHTA; CDR2 reads FQGTGA. The trim removed 5 bases at V and 2 bases at J, leaving 10 bases unmatched. The CDR3 spans 16 residues. For the CDR3, the DNA is TGTGCCAGCAGCAGAGGTAGCGGGGCCATGCAAGAGACCCAGTACTTC. Residues: CASSRGSGAMQETQYF. Full variable domain (remainder filled in from reference TRBV7-3 and TRBJ2-5): GAGVSQTPSNKVTEKGKYVELRCDPISGHTALYWYRQSLGQGPEFLIYFQGTGAADDSGLPNDRFFAVRPEGSVSTLKIQRTERGDSAVYLCASSRGSGAMQETQYFGPGTRLLVL.

This clone turned up a few times. The chain links TRBV29-1 to TRBJ1-4; no reliable D call. Germline-derived CDR1 and CDR2 are SQVTM and ANQGSEA. The ends were cut back, 7 bases at V and 8 bases at J, with 17 bases in the middle. This CDR3 spans 13 amino acids. The CDR3 is CSALTPIGEKLFF. For the CDR3, the DNA is TGCAGCGCCCTGACACCCATCGGCGAAAAACTGTTTTTT.

This clone appeared once. V usage is TRBV7-9 and J usage is TRBJ2-4; D is undetermined. The germline CDR1 and CDR2 sequences are SEHNR and FQNEAQ (reference sequence). Trimming left V 4 bases short and J 6 bases short, with 4 bases between. CDR3 size: 11 residues. CDR3 DNA sequence: TGTGCCAGCAGCTCAGGAAACATTCAGTACTTC. Residues: CASSSGNIQYF.

The chain joins TRBV6-6 to TRBJ2-5; no clear D gene. Germline V gives CDR1 MNHNY, CDR2 SVGAGI (reference sequence). The CDR3 covers 11 residues. V lost 6 bases and J 2 bases, leaving 4 bases between the germline ends. The CDR3: CASSMQETQYF. In DNA, the CDR3 is TGTGCCAGCAGCATGCAAGAGACCCAGTACTTC.

The chain is built from TRBV24-1 and TRBJ2-5; TRBD1 might be the D (5 bases). In germline, CDR1 is KGHDR, CDR2 SFDVKD. The CDR3 has 13 amino acids. Trimming stripped 3 bases from V and 5 bases from J, with 9 bases between. Here the CDR3 reads CATSDGASETQYF. The CDR3 DNA reads as TGTGCCACCAGTGATGGGGCGTCGGAGACCCAGTACTTC.

The genes are TRBV7-2 and TRBJ2-3, with unresolved D. V gave up 0 bases and J gave up 6 bases, with 13 bases separating them. CDR3 length: 15 amino acids. Germline values: CDR1 SGHTA, CDR2 FQGNSA. CDR3 coding DNA: TGTGCCAGCAGCTTAGCGGGCGGAGTCGCTGATACGCAGTATTTT. It is translated as CASSLAGGVADTQYF.

The chain uses TRBV3-1 (or the pseudogene TRBV3-2) and TRBJ2-1; 7 bases map to TRBD1. V shed 4 bases, J shed 5 bases, and the junction held 17 bases outside the gene matches. The germline V gene has CDR1 LGHDT and CDR2 YNNKEL (reference sequence). CDR3 length equals 18 residues. CDR3 loop: CASSRDRADLPFDNEQFF. For the CDR3, the DNA is TGTGCCAGCAGCCGGGACAGAGCTGACCTACCCTTTGACAATGAGCAGTTCTTC.

V usage is TRBV9 and J usage is TRBJ2-1, with 8 bases lining up with TRBD2. In germline, CDR1 is SGDLS, CDR2 YYNGEE. The V and J ends lost 0 bases and 9 bases, in that order; junction bases with no gene match: 5. The CDR3 loop spans 14 amino acids. The CDR3 spells CASSVEAGAGEQFF. The DNA for the CDR3 is TGTGCCAGCAGCGTAGAAGCGGGGGCCGGTGAGCAGTTCTTC.

This chain connects TRBV5-8 to TRBJ1-2; D call uncertain. This CDR3 comprises 15 residues. Trimming left V 3 bases short and J 4 bases short, with 16 bases between. Per the germline V gene, CDR1 is SGHTS and CDR2 is YDEGEE. This chain's CDR3 is CASSSWVRRIYGYTF. In DNA form, the CDR3 reads TGTGCCAGCAGCTCTTGGGTTAGGAGGATCTATGGCTACACCTTC.

This clone was seen only once. One junction end disagrees with the germline gene, perhaps due to a read error. The chain combines TRBV6-4 with TRBJ2-1; TRBD2 is a possible D gene (5 bases). This CDR3 region has 14 residues. The germline CDR1 and CDR2 sequences are MRHNA and SNTAGT. The CDR3: CASSLSNPSNKQFF. The CDR3 DNA is TGTGCCAGCAGCTTATCTAATCCTAGCAATAAGCAGTTCTTC.